This T cell receptor beta chain appears in the sequencing data of a study of blood T cell repertoires in COVID-19. Study-wide background: Sites in the United States, Italy and Spain provided acute and convalescent COVID-19 samples. In each case, the material was cDNA or gDNA derived from T cells, B-cell-depleted T cells, or PBMCs.

Study processing details: Amplification of reference gene primers provided the estimated nucleated cell counts. The method was immunoSEQ multiplex PCR; TCRdb's version includes in-frame clones alone and lacks a portion of them. V, J and clone size are taken as reported in that table, and D and trimming were inferred from the DNA itself. Seen here are 80,000 to 100,000 clones, about 80% observed once, and the top ten hold approximately 10%. CDR3 size: 14 residues. Germline V CDR1 and CDR2: MDHEN, SYDVKM. The V end lost 3 bases, the J end lost 0 bases, and 8 bases lay between the germline ends. This receptor was identified in a man in his 70s with active or convalescent COVID-19. Specimen: peripheral blood. The chain recombines TRBV28 with TRBJ1-2; D call uncertain. CDR3 region: CASSFPGSNYGYTF. DNA for the CDR3: TGTGCCAGCAGTTTCCCAGGTTCTAACTATGGCTACACCTTC.